The 14 T cell receptor beta chains in this list originate from one sample, sequenced in a study of response to subunit inactivated influenza vaccine. A single record per CDR3 protein comes from TCRdb applying MiXCR to the RT-PCR reads. This sample has a few hundred thousand distinct CDR3 sequences, with just over 20% found just once. Source: PBMCs from blood, taken approximately 20 months after vaccination. These receptor sequences come from a man aged 50 to 75 who received an inactivated influenza vaccine.

This clonotype was detected once. V and J are TRBV5-4 and TRBJ1-2; no reliable D call. Germline V gives CDR1 SGHNT, CDR2 YYREEE (reference sequence). V was shortened by 5 bases and J by 6 bases, with 14 bases between the two germline ends. This CDR3 region has 13 residues. The CDR3 DNA reads as TGTGCCAGCAGAGGGCCCGCAGGAGATGGCTACACCTTC. Translation gives CASRGPAGDGYTF.

The V call is TRBV7-6, the J call TRBJ2-7; 8 bases fit TRBD1. Germline trimming cut 0 bases from V and 6 bases from J; bases unmatched to any gene: 4. Germline CDR1 and CDR2: SGHVS and FNYEAQ. The CDR3 is 14 amino acids. The CDR3 nucleotides read TGTGCCAGCAGCTTAGCCGACAGGGGTGGCGAGCAGTACTTC. It yields the protein CASSLADRGGEQYF.

In this sample, this clonotype turned up a few times. This chain joins TRBV5-1 and TRBJ2-7, with D perhaps TRBD1 or TRBD2 (5 bases each). The CDR3 is made up of 14 amino acids. V shed 5 bases and J shed 0 bases, with 12 bases lying between them. The germline gives CDR1 SGHRS, CDR2 YFSETQ. The CDR3 protein is CASRQGPVSYEQYF. The CDR3, as DNA: TGCGCCAGCAGGCAGGGACCGGTCTCCTACGAGCAGTACTTC.

This clonotype showed up many times. This chain uses TRBV4-1 with TRBJ2-4; a possible D gene is TRBD1 (5 bases). The germline CDR1 and CDR2 sequences are MGHRA and YSYEKL. Trimming left V 3 bases short and J 0 bases short, with 12 bases between. The CDR3 has 16 amino acids. For the CDR3, the DNA is TGCGCCAGCAGCCAGGTTCAGGGTTTAGCCAAAAACATTCAGTACTTC. Its protein product is CASSQVQGLAKNIQYF.

This clonotype has a handful of counts. This chain connects TRBV20-1 to TRBJ1-2, with D unclear. The length of the CDR3 is 11 residues. Germline lookup yields CDR1 DFQATT and CDR2 SNEGSKA (reference sequence). V was clipped by 5 bases and J by 5 bases, with 9 bases between them. CDR3 in DNA: TGCAGTGCTCCCGTGGGGTATGGCTACACCTTC. Protein sequence: CSAPVGYGYTF.

This clonotype was detected ten times or more. The chain couples TRBV12-3 or TRBV12-4 to TRBJ1-5, with D maybe TRBD1 (5 bases). Trimming removed 5 bases at V and 9 bases at J, with 17 bases between. CDR3 length: 14 amino acids. This CDR3 reads CASSRTTETRPQHF. The CDR3 DNA reads TGTGCCAGCAGTCGTACGACAGAAACCCGGCCCCAGCATTTT.

The J gene is TRBJ2-3, the V gene TRBV6-1; tentatively, D is TRBD1 or TRBD2 (5 bases each). This CDR3 has 13 residues. The germline V gene encodes CDR1 MNHNS and CDR2 SASEGT. V was clipped by 6 bases and J by 6 bases, with 13 bases between them. CDR3 protein: CASSLGPRDTQYF. For the CDR3, the DNA is TGTGCCAGCAGCCTGGGACCTCGGGATACGCAGTATTTT.

This rearrangement joins TRBV6-1 to TRBJ1-2, with 7 nucleotides matching TRBD1. The V and J ends lost 6 bases and 5 bases, in that order; junction bases with no gene match: 6. The CDR3 loop spans 13 amino acids. The V gene's germline CDR1 is MNHNS and CDR2 SASEGT. The CDR3 is CASRRDSLYGYTF. CDR3 nucleotide sequence: TGTGCCAGCAGACGGGACAGCCTTTATGGCTACACCTTC.

The chain combines TRBV9 with TRBJ2-7; 10 nucleotides agree with TRBD2. The V segment lost 4 bases and the J segment 3 bases; nucleotides outside the gene matches: 4. The CDR3 runs 14 residues. Germline V gene data show CDR1 as SGDLS and CDR2 as YYNGEE. CDR3 nucleotide sequence: TGTGCCAGCAGCTCAAGCGGGAGGGACTACGAGCAGTACTTC. Translating it yields CASSSSGRDYEQYF.

The J gene is TRBJ2-1, the V gene TRBV6-1; 7 bases are shared with TRBD1. CDR3 length equals 14 residues. After removal of 5 bases from V and 4 bases from J, the junction contained 5 bases not matched to a gene. Germline values: CDR1 MNHNS, CDR2 SASEGT. The CDR3 DNA is TGTGCCAGCAGTAAACAGGACAGGTACAATGAGCAGTTCTTC. Translation: CASSKQDRYNEQFF.

This clonotype was detected a few times. V usage is TRBV7-8 and J usage is TRBJ1-1; D is ambiguous. V was clipped by 1 base and J by 5 bases, with 11 bases between them. The CDR3 has 14 amino acids. Germline CDR1 reads SGHVS; CDR2 reads FQNEAQ. CDR3 region: CASSLGHPGTEAFF. DNA of the CDR3: TGTGCCAGCAGCTTAGGACACCCGGGGACTGAAGCTTTCTTT.

J is TRBJ2-7 and V is TRBV5-1; D is tentatively TRBD1 or TRBD2 (6 bases each). Germline lookup yields CDR1 SGHRS and CDR2 YFSETQ. The V end was cut by 4 bases, the J end by 0 bases, with 17 bases between. The CDR3 has 16 amino acids. The CDR3 region has the DNA TGCGCCAGCAGCAGGGGGGCCAGCAAAAGCTCCTACGAGCAGTACTTC. Protein sequence: CASSRGASKSSYEQYF.

The CDR3 loop reads CASSFIGGSQPQHF. Written as DNA, the CDR3 is TGTGCCAGCAGTTTTATCGGGGGATCCCAGCCCCAGCATTTT. This sequence joins TRBV12-3 or TRBV12-4 and TRBJ1-5; possible D gene TRBD1, 5 bases. The CDR3 has 14 residues. The V gene lost 3 bases and the J gene lost 7 bases, with 13 bases spanning the gap.

The chain couples TRBV9 to TRBJ2-2; TRBD1 is a possible D gene (5 bases). The CDR3 length is 14 residues. V was cut by 1 base and J by 6 bases, with 10 bases left in between. The V gene's germline CDR1 is SGDLS and CDR2 YYNGEE. The CDR3, as DNA: TGTGCCAGCAGCGTACTGCAACAGGCCGGGGAGCTGTTTTTT. Its protein is CASSVLQQAGELFF.